Shown below are 24 T cell receptor beta chains from a single sample sequenced in a study of blood T cell repertoires in COVID-19. Method: immunoSEQ multiplex PCR; TCRdb's copy keeps in-frame clones and lacks some. The sample has 95,000 to 100,000 clones, approximately 90% seen once. The source material was peripheral blood. Receptors were obtained from a human donor with COVID-19, enrolled during active disease. The donor label of this sample is uncertain.

The gene calls are TRBV19 and TRBJ2-2; 11 bases are shared with TRBD2. V gave up 6 bases and J gave up 0 bases; unmatched junction bases: 12. The CDR3 has 19 residues. Looked up from germline, CDR1 is LNHDA and CDR2 is SQIVND (reference sequence). The CDR3 DNA is TGTGCCAGTAGACGCTACCCGGGACTAGCGGAGCCGAACACCGGGGAGCTGTTTTTT. Amino acids: CASRRYPGLAEPNTGELFF. The full variable domain, rest sourced from reference TRBV19 and TRBJ2-2, is DGGITQSPKYLFRKEGQNVTLSCEQNLNHDAMYWYRQDPGQGLRLIYYSQIVNDFQKGDIAEGYSVSREKKESFPLTVTSAQKNPTAFYLCASRRYPGLAEPNTGELFFGEGSRLTVL.

This clone was seen once. V gene TRBV5-1 combines with J gene TRBJ2-1, with TRBD2 matching over 10 bases. V gave up 5 bases and J gave up 5 bases; unmatched junction bases: 4. Germline-derived CDR1 and CDR2 are SGHRS and YFSETQ. CDR3 length: 14 residues. The CDR3 DNA is TGCGCCAGCAGGGGACTAGCGAGTAACAATGAGCAGTTCTTC. Its protein is CASRGLASNNEQFF.

V usage is TRBV25-1 and J usage is TRBJ2-7; TRBD1 matches at 11 bases. This CDR3 spans 13 amino acids. From germline, CDR1 is MGHDK and CDR2 SYGVNS. V lost 6 bases, J lost 3 bases, and 1 base stayed unmatched. The CDR3 bases are TGTGCCAGCAGCGGGACAGGGGGCTACGAGCAGTACTTC. As protein: CASSGTGGYEQYF.

DNA of the CDR3: TGCAGCGTTGGCGCGCACAGGGTCAACTATGGCTACACCTTC. This encodes CSVGAHRVNYGYTF. The rearrangement links TRBV29-1 to TRBJ1-2, with D possibly being TRBD1 (6 bases). Trimming left V 4 bases short and J 2 bases short, with 14 bases between. The CDR3 spans 14 residues. Germline CDR1 and CDR2: SQVTM and ANQGSEA.

This chain uses TRBV6-1 with TRBJ2-3, with D tentatively TRBD1 (6 bases). Deletions cut 1 base from V and 0 bases from J, with 8 bases between. The CDR3 contains 15 residues. Germline V CDR1 and CDR2: MNHNS, SASEGT. The DNA for the CDR3 is TGTGCCAGCAGTGAAGGGCAGGGGAGCACAGATACGCAGTATTTT. It encodes CASSEGQGSTDTQYF.

The V and J genes are TRBV3-1 (or the pseudogene TRBV3-2) and TRBJ1-2, with a weak D call TRBD1 (6 bases). The CDR3 contains 15 residues. Germline V CDR1 and CDR2: LGHDT, YNNKEL (reference sequence). The V end lost 1 base, the J end lost 2 bases, and 11 bases lay between the germline ends. CDR3 region: CASSQGWDTNYGYTF. CDR3 sequence (DNA): TGTGCCAGCAGCCAAGGATGGGACACCAACTATGGCTACACCTTC.

The genes are TRBV19 and TRBJ2-6; a possible D gene is TRBD1 (5 bases). Germline V gene data show CDR1 as LNHDA and CDR2 as SQIVND (reference sequence). This CDR3 is 17 amino acids long. The V end was cut by 5 bases, the J end by 0 bases, with 14 bases between. This CDR3 reads CASSSSRQLSGANVLTF. CDR3 nucleotides: TGTGCCAGTAGTTCAAGTCGACAGCTCTCTGGGGCCAACGTCCTGACTTTC.

The chain joins TRBV3-1 (or the pseudogene TRBV3-2) to TRBJ1-4, with 7 bases aligning to TRBD1. V lost 6 bases to trimming and J lost 7 bases; unmatched junction nucleotides: 8. CDR1 is LGHDT and CDR2 is YNNKEL in the germline V gene (reference sequence). CDR3 size: 14 residues. CDR3 nucleotides: TGTGCCAGCAGTACACAGGGGCGCGGTGAAAAACTGTTTTTT. Its translation is CASSTQGRGEKLFF.

The genes are TRBV7-9 and TRBJ1-1; D is undetermined. The CDR3 is made up of 14 amino acids. Trimming cost V 4 bases and J 3 bases, with 12 bases left between them. Germline values: CDR1 SEHNR, CDR2 FQNEAQ (reference sequence). CDR3 sequence (DNA): TGTGCCAGCAGCTATCTTCTGGGCCACACTGAAGCTTTCTTT. Encoded protein: CASSYLLGHTEAFF.

The CDR3 loop is CASSVDIDEQFF. The CDR3 DNA follows: TGTGCCAGCAGCGTAGATATAGATGAGCAGTTCTTC. The V gene is TRBV9, the J gene TRBJ2-1, with no clear D. The V gene's germline CDR1 is SGDLS and CDR2 YYNGEE. The germline V and J ends were trimmed by 0 bases and 8 bases, with 6 bases remaining between them. This CDR3 is built from 12 residues.

This clone has more than one count but fewer than ten. The same CDR3 arises from other DNA sequences in this sample as well. The chain employs TRBV5-1 and TRBJ1-1; D is uncertain. Germline CDR1 is SGHRS and CDR2 is YFSETQ. This CDR3 contains 13 residues. Trimming stripped 3 bases from V and 1 base from J, with 7 bases between. This chain's CDR3 is CASSSQENTEAFF. The CDR3, as DNA: TGCGCCAGCAGCTCACAAGAGAACACTGAAGCTTTCTTT.

The rearrangement uses TRBV5-4 and TRBJ1-1; D gene unclear. The ends were cut back, 4 bases at V and 4 bases at J, with 17 bases in the middle. Per the germline V gene, CDR1 is SGHNT and CDR2 is YYREEE (reference sequence). The CDR3 totals 15 residues. CDR3 sequence: CASSGGSRRGTEAFF. CDR3 sequence (DNA): TGTGCCAGCAGCGGCGGTTCAAGACGCGGCACTGAAGCTTTCTTT.

The chain carries TRBV19 and TRBJ2-3; perhaps TRBD2 as D (5 bases). Trimming left V 6 bases short and J 1 base short, with 11 bases between. The CDR3 runs 14 residues. CDR1 LNHDA and CDR2 SQIVND come from the germline V gene (reference sequence). CDR3 sequence (DNA): TGTGCCAGTAGAAGCGCGGGTGGCACAGATACGCAGTATTTT. Translating gives CASRSAGGTDTQYF.

V is TRBV3-1 (or the pseudogene TRBV3-2) and J is TRBJ1-3; 9 bases are shared with TRBD1. This CDR3 spans 20 amino acids. The V segment lost 3 bases and the J segment 3 bases; nucleotides outside the gene matches: 18. Germline V CDR1 and CDR2: LGHDT, YNNKEL (reference sequence). The CDR3 is CASSQGIRGTGFRHGNTIYF. The CDR3 DNA reads TGTGCCAGCAGCCAGGGTATTCGTGGGACAGGGTTTCGTCATGGAAACACCATATATTTT.

V and J are TRBV6-2 or TRBV6-3 and TRBJ1-2; possibly TRBD1 for D (6 bases). Per the germline V gene, CDR1 is MNHEY and CDR2 is SVGEGT. V was shortened by 0 bases and J by 6 bases, with 14 bases between the two germline ends. This CDR3 has 15 amino acids. The CDR3 nucleotides read TGTGCCAGCAGTTACTCGATACAGGGAGCGGATGGCTACACCTTC. It yields the protein CASSYSIQGADGYTF.

This sequence joins TRBV5-1 and TRBJ1-4; 11 bases align to TRBD1. Germline V gene data show CDR1 as SGHRS and CDR2 as YFSETQ. This CDR3 is 15 amino acids long. With 3 bases clipped from V and 8 bases from J, the junction kept 6 bases outside the gene matches. For the CDR3, the DNA is TGCGCCAGCAGCTCTCCCGGACAGGGGGCGGAAAAACTGTTTTTT. Protein: CASSSPGQGAEKLFF.

This clone has a single count. The V call is TRBV10-2, the J call TRBJ1-4, with D possibly TRBD1 on 5 matching bases. In germline, CDR1 is WSHSY, CDR2 SAAADI. This CDR3 region has 13 residues. V lost 10 bases and J lost 5, with 14 bases in between. The CDR3: CATAGGGNEKLFF. As DNA, the CDR3 is TGCGCCACCGCCGGGGGGGGGAATGAAAAACTGTTTTTT.

V gene TRBV10-3 combines with J gene TRBJ2-1; 16 bases map to TRBD2. Trimming at V came to 8 bases and at J to 6 bases, leaving 4 bases not matched to a gene. The CDR3 covers 15 residues. Germline V gene data show CDR1 as ENHRY and CDR2 as SYGVKD. CDR3 protein: CAIGTSGGGFNEQFF. CDR3 DNA: TGTGCCATCGGGACTAGCGGGGGGGGTTTCAATGAGCAGTTCTTC.

V is TRBV5-1 and J is TRBJ2-5; maybe TRBD2 (5 bases). V was shortened by 0 bases and J by 5 bases, with 11 bases between the two germline ends. Germline values: CDR1 SGHRS, CDR2 YFSETQ. The length of the CDR3 is 14 residues. The CDR3 is CASSLVTRGETQYF. DNA for the CDR3: TGCGCCAGCAGCTTGGTGACCCGAGGGGAGACCCAGTACTTC.

This clone was observed a single time. The chain links TRBV4-1 to TRBJ2-7; 10 bases are a match to TRBD2. Per the germline V gene, CDR1 is MGHRA and CDR2 is YSYEKL. V lost 0 bases, J lost 3 bases, and 11 bases stayed unmatched. The CDR3 has 18 amino acids. The CDR3 sequence is CASSQDFASGRRGYEQYF. Written as DNA, the CDR3 is TGCGCCAGCAGCCAAGATTTCGCTAGCGGGAGAAGAGGCTACGAGCAGTACTTC.

The chain couples TRBV9 to TRBJ1-1; no definite D call. V lost 0 bases and J 3 bases, leaving 6 bases between the germline ends. CDR1 and CDR2 from the germline V gene are SGDLS and YYNGEE. The CDR3 is 13 amino acids. The CDR3 coding sequence is TGTGCCAGCAGCGTAGACGGGGACACTGAAGCTTTCTTT. Translating it yields CASSVDGDTEAFF.

This chain uses TRBV2 with TRBJ1-2, with TRBD1 matching 8 bases. Germline V gene lookup returns CDR1 SNHLY and CDR2 FYNNEI. J lost 3 bases, V lost 6 bases, and 9 bases had no gene match. The CDR3 covers 15 residues. The CDR3 DNA follows: TGTGCCAGCAGCTTCCAGGGGGCTGGGGACTATGGCTACACCTTC. Protein: CASSFQGAGDYGYTF.

The chain links TRBV9 to TRBJ1-3; TRBD1 might be the D (5 bases). Germline loops: CDR1 SGDLS, CDR2 YYNGEE. CDR3 length equals 16 residues. V shed 0 bases and J shed 0 bases, with 10 bases lying between them. The CDR3 bases are TGTGCCAGCAGCGTAGAGTCAGACAGCTCTGGAAACACCATATATTTT. Amino acid sequence: CASSVESDSSGNTIYF.

The chain combines TRBV10-3 with TRBJ1-5, with TRBD1 as a possible D gene (6 bases). CDR3 length equals 13 residues. In germline, CDR1 is ENHRY, CDR2 SYGVKD. The CDR3, as DNA: TGTGCTACGGGGGAGGGGGTCGATCAGCCCCAGCATTTT. Translation: CATGEGVDQPQHF.